This passage covers 14 T cell receptor beta chains from one sample sequenced in a study of blood T cell repertoires in COVID-19. Profiled with immunoSEQ multiplex PCR; TCRdb holds only in-frame clones, not every one. The table lists roughly 190,000 clones, around 84% of them singletons, with approximately 19% in the top ten. Sequenced: peripheral blood. All receptors derive from a human donor in a cohort sampled during active COVID-19.

The CDR3 DNA is TGTGCCAGCAGCTCAGGACTAGCGGGGTACAATGAGCAGTTCTTC. Protein: CASSSGLAGYNEQFF. The V gene is TRBV11-2, the J gene TRBJ2-1, with TRBD2 matching 12 bases. Trimming cost V 4 bases and J 4 bases; bases outside gene matches: 2. Germline values: CDR1 SGHAT, CDR2 FQNNGV. The CDR3 contains 15 residues.

The gene calls are TRBV6-5 and TRBJ1-1; the match to TRBD1 covers 7 bases. Germline trimming cut 8 bases from V and 10 bases from J; bases unmatched to any gene: 13. Germline CDR1 and CDR2: MNHEY and SVGAGI. The CDR3 spans 13 residues. The chain's CDR3 is CASANPSTGLAFF. The CDR3 DNA reads TGTGCCAGCGCCAATCCATCGACAGGGCTAGCTTTCTTT.

The chain has TRBV7-9 and TRBJ1-2, with no clear D. Germline lookup yields CDR1 SEHNR and CDR2 FQNEAQ (reference sequence). The CDR3 is 13 residues long. V shed 1 base and J shed 6 bases, with 9 bases lying between them. DNA for the CDR3: TGTGCCAGCAGCTTAGGGGCGGGGAATGGCTACACCTTC. Amino acid sequence: CASSLGAGNGYTF.

The V call is TRBV10-3, the J call TRBJ2-2; 11 nucleotides align to TRBD2. CDR3 length equals 21 residues. The V and J ends lost 1 base and 4 bases, in that order; junction bases with no gene match: 17. Germline V gene data show CDR1 as ENHRY and CDR2 as SYGVKD. The CDR3 reads CAISEFLVSGTSGAGTGELFF. CDR3 DNA: TGTGCCATCAGTGAGTTCTTAGTGAGTGGGACTAGCGGCGCGGGCACCGGGGAGCTGTTTTTT.

The chain has TRBV29-1 and TRBJ2-1; a weak D match, TRBD2 (7 bases). The V and J ends lost 4 bases and 0 bases respectively, with 13 bases between them. The CDR3 loop spans 15 amino acids. Germline V gene lookup returns CDR1 SQVTM and CDR2 ANQGSEA. The CDR3, as DNA: TGCAGCGTTGTGGGGGGGCAGGGCTCCTACAATGAGCAGTTCTTC. Its protein product is CSVVGGQGSYNEQFF.

This rearrangement joins TRBV3-1 (or the pseudogene TRBV3-2) to TRBJ1-1, with a weak D call TRBD1 (5 bases). V lost 1 base, J lost 4 bases, and 10 bases lay in between. CDR3 size: 14 residues. CDR1 LGHDT and CDR2 YNNKEL come from the germline V gene (reference sequence). CDR3 amino acids: CASSQVQGGTEAFF. The CDR3 nucleotides are TGTGCCAGCAGCCAAGTGCAGGGAGGCACTGAAGCTTTCTTT.

A few counts support this clone. The chain combines TRBV19 with TRBJ1-1, with 9 bases that match TRBD1. With V trimmed by 4 bases and J by 2 bases, 14 bases remained unmatched. Germline values: CDR1 LNHDA, CDR2 SQIVND (reference sequence). The CDR3 runs 18 residues. The CDR3 protein is CASSKNAPGQGFNTEAFF. The CDR3 coding sequence is TGTGCCAGTAGTAAGAATGCGCCGGGACAGGGATTCAACACTGAAGCTTTCTTT.

The chain carries TRBV11-2 and TRBJ1-6; no reliable D call. Germline values: CDR1 SGHAT, CDR2 FQNNGV. Trimming stripped 6 bases from V and 8 bases from J, with 8 bases between. This CDR3 region has 12 residues. This CDR3 reads CASSYRDSPLHF. The CDR3 bases are TGTGCCAGCAGTTATAGAGATTCACCCCTCCACTTT. The whole variable domain, remainder taken from reference TRBV11-2 and TRBJ1-6, is EAGVAQSPRYKIIEKRQSVAFWCNPISGHATLYWYQQILGQGPKLLIQFQNNGVVDDSQLPKDRFSAERLKGVDSTLKIQPAKLEDSAVYLCASSYRDSPLHFGNGTRLTVT.

CDR3 nucleotides: TGTGCCAGCAGCCAGACCCGGGTTGAGCAGTTCTTC. This codes for CASSQTRVEQFF. J is TRBJ2-1 and V is TRBV3-1 (or the pseudogene TRBV3-2); D gene unclear. V lost 3 bases and J 9 bases, leaving 9 bases between the germline ends. The germline V gene encodes CDR1 LGHDT and CDR2 YNNKEL (reference sequence). The CDR3 has 12 amino acids.

The chain carries TRBV19 and TRBJ2-1, with TRBD2 matching over 7 bases. This CDR3 is 15 amino acids long. Trimming took 3 bases from V and 8 from J; bases not matched to a gene: 10. Germline-derived CDR1 and CDR2 are LNHDA and SQIVND (reference sequence). The CDR3 loop reads CASSIASGGVDEQFF. In DNA form, the CDR3 reads TGTGCCAGTAGTATCGCTTCTGGGGGGGTCGATGAGCAGTTCTTC.

Of note for this clone: The same CDR3 is also encoded by other DNA sequences in this sample. CDR3 residues: CAWSVQGTGELFF. As DNA, the CDR3 is TGTGCCTGGAGTGTACAGGGCACCGGGGAGCTGTTTTTT. The chain joins TRBV30 to TRBJ2-2; tentative D call: TRBD1 (6 bases). V shed 0 bases and J shed 4 bases, with 6 bases lying between them. From germline, CDR1 is GTSNPN and CDR2 SVGIG (reference sequence). CDR3 length: 13 residues. The whole variable domain, filled in from reference TRBV30 and TRBJ2-2, reads SQTIHQWPATLVQPVGSPLSLECTVEGTSNPNLYWYRQAAGRGLQLLFYSVGIGQISSEVPQNLSASRPQDRQFILSSKKLLLSDSGFYLCAWSVQGTGELFFGEGSRLTVL.

V gene TRBV29-1 combines with J gene TRBJ1-2, with D perhaps TRBD1 (6 bases). The CDR3 extends over 13 amino acids. Trimming took 6 bases from V and 3 from J, leaving 14 bases between them. From germline, CDR1 is SQVTM and CDR2 ANQGSEA. This CDR3 is CSVRNRDDYGYTF. CDR3 nucleotide sequence: TGCAGCGTCCGGAACAGGGATGACTATGGCTACACCTTC.

The chain joins TRBV19 to TRBJ1-5, with TRBD1 matching 8 bases. V was pared by 10 bases and J by 1 base, with 15 bases of the junction left unmatched. The V gene's germline CDR1 is LNHDA and CDR2 SQIVND (reference sequence). The CDR3 totals 17 residues. The CDR3 bases are TGTGCCACCCCGGGACAGGAAATTCTGGTAAGCAATCAGCCCCAGCATTTT. This encodes CATPGQEILVSNQPQHF.

This sequence joins TRBV15 and TRBJ1-2, with D unclear. V was trimmed by 1 base and J by 6 bases, leaving 18 bases between them. Germline CDR1 LNHNV, CDR2 YYDKDF (reference sequence). This CDR3 contains 16 residues. Here the CDR3 DNA reads TGTGCCACCAGCAGAGTTTTGGGAGAAAGCCCGAATGGCTACACCTTC. Amino acids: CATSRVLGESPNGYTF.